Listed here is a single TCR beta chain. Antigen unknown. The data belong to a study of T cell responses to AZD1222 COVID-19 vaccine. Whole-study findings and limits: A mostly white British donor set with more females was recruited, and clonal diversity was possibly underestimated. Increases in Spike-specific TCR breadth and depth were seen after two AZD1222 doses.

Assay: immunoSEQ multiplex PCR; the TCRdb copy retains only in-frame clones and omits some. The sample shows about 60,000 clones, around 80% of them seen only once. Per germline, CDR1 SGHTA and CDR2 FQGNSA. The ends lost 3 bases at V and 4 bases at J; junction bases unmatched: 11. The CDR3 spans 16 residues. This receptor was obtained from an adult who received the AZD1222 COVID-19 vaccine. The specimen comprised peripheral blood, sampled 28 days after the second AZD1222 dose. The rearrangement links TRBV7-2 to TRBJ1-2; 7 bases match TRBD1. The CDR3 spells CASSFYRGVSPYGYTF. The CDR3 nucleotides read TGTGCCAGCAGCTTCTACAGGGGAGTGAGTCCCTATGGCTACACCTTC.